These T cell receptor beta chains were read from a single sample in a study of blood T cell repertoires in COVID-19. Here immunoSEQ multiplex PCR was the method, and the copy in TCRdb shows in-frame clones only, minus some. The table shows more than 45,000 clones, with approximately 87% occurring only once. Sequenced input: peripheral blood. These receptors were collected from a human donor in a cohort sampled during active COVID-19. CDR3s include the opening cysteine and the closing phenylalanine or tryptophan. The order of the fields is J gene, V gene, clone size, D gene, CDR3 protein, CDR3 DNA. A D gene is named only where the DNA matches it firmly. Clone size is stated in some rows and not others, as once, few, many or a class when expanded.

TRBJ1-2 | TRBV5-4 | medium-sized | - | CASSLSREVVGGYTF | TGTGCCAGCAGCTTGTCAAGGGAGGTAGTTGGTGGCTACACCTTC
TRBJ2-6 | TRBV27 | - | - | CASSTGRLSGANVLTF | TGTGCCAGCAGTACAGGACGGCTCTCTGGGGCCAACGTCCTGACTTTC
TRBJ2-7 | TRBV9 | - | TRBD2 | CASSRGGEGEQYF | TGTGCCAGCAGCCGTGGGGGGGAGGGCGAGCAGTACTTC
TRBJ2-7 | TRBV6-6 | - | - | CASSYQARGMDEQYF | TGTGCCAGCAGTTACCAGGCCAGGGGCATGGACGAGCAGTACTTC
TRBJ2-1 | TRBV20-1 | once | - | CSTELANEQFF | TGCAGTACCGAACTAGCCAATGAGCAGTTCTTC
TRBJ1-4 | TRBV18 | once | TRBD1 | CASSPRQGKGEKLFF | TGTGCCAGCTCACCCCGACAGGGGAAGGGTGAAAAACTGTTTTTT
TRBJ2-3 | TRBV9 | once | - | CASSARGGTDTQYF | TGTGCCAGCAGCGCCCGCGGAGGCACAGATACGCAGTATTTT
TRBJ1-1 | TRBV10-3 | - | - | CAISEQQGDMNAEAFF | TGTGCCATCAGTGAACAACAGGGCGATATGAACGCTGAAGCTTTCTTT
TRBJ2-1 | TRBV2 | - | TRBD1 | CASTRQGARNEQFF | TGTGCCAGCACCCGACAGGGGGCGCGGAATGAGCAGTTCTTC
TRBJ1-2 | TRBV4-3 | - | - | CASSQGSFTSGYTF | TGCGCCAGCAGTCAAGGAAGCTTTACGAGTGGCTACACCTTC
TRBJ2-3 | TRBV9 | once | - | CASSVRSTDTQYF | TGTGCCAGCAGCGTGCGGAGCACAGATACGCAGTATTTT
TRBJ2-7 | TRBV3-1/TRBV3-2 | - | TRBD1 | CASSHSGQGAWEQYF | TGTGCCAGCAGCCACTCGGGACAGGGGGCGTGGGAGCAGTACTTC
TRBJ2-1 | TRBV5-4 | - | TRBD1 | CASSLGGQGYNEQFF | TGTGCCAGCAGCTTGGGGGGACAGGGCTACAATGAGCAGTTCTTC
TRBJ1-5 | TRBV3-1/TRBV3-2 | - | - | CASSQDIQSNQPQHF | TGTGCCAGCAGCCAAGATATCCAGTCCAATCAGCCCCAGCATTTT
TRBJ2-5 | TRBV5-1 | - | - | CASSLEGGQETQYF | TGCGCCAGCAGCTTAGAGGGGGGGCAAGAGACCCAGTACTTC
TRBJ1-1 | TRBV5-6 | once | TRBD1 | CASSWDRDEAFF | TGTGCCAGCAGCTGGGACAGAGATGAAGCTTTCTTT
TRBJ1-6 | TRBV6-5 | - | TRBD1 | CASSSTGNNSPLHF | TGTGCCAGCAGTTCGACAGGGAATAATTCACCCCTCCACTTT
TRBJ2-7 | TRBV27 | - | - | CASSPGGYEQYF | TGTGCCAGCAGTCCCGGGGGATACGAGCAGTACTTC
TRBJ2-5 | TRBV3-1/TRBV3-2 | - | TRBD1 | CASSQDRAGQGQETQYF | TGTGCCAGCAGCCAAGATCGAGCAGGACAGGGGCAAGAGACCCAGTACTTC
TRBJ1-2 | TRBV2 | - | TRBD1 | CASKGQGVIYTF | TGTGCCAGCAAGGGACAGGGCGTAATCTACACCTTC
TRBJ1-1 | TRBV5-1 | - | - | CASSREPTMNTEAFF | TGCGCCAGCAGCCGGGAGCCCACGATGAACACTGAAGCTTTCTTT
TRBJ1-2 | TRBV3-1/TRBV3-2 | - | - | CASSQDDGAKRGYTF | TGTGCCAGCAGCCAAGATGACGGAGCCAAACGGGGCTACACCTTC
TRBJ2-7 | TRBV4-2 | - | TRBD2 | CASSQAGLAGSYEQYF | TGTGCCAGCAGCCAAGCCGGACTAGCGGGCTCCTACGAGCAGTACTTC
TRBJ1-1 | TRBV20-1 | - | TRBD1 | CSASGTGEAFF | TGCAGTGCTTCCGGGACAGGGGAAGCTTTCTTT
TRBJ1-6 | TRBV5-5 | - | - | CASSSMNQGRFGSPLHF | TGTGCCAGCAGCTCAATGAATCAGGGTCGTTTCGGGTCACCCCTCCACTTT
TRBJ2-5 | TRBV27 | - | - | CASLRDKEGQETQYF | TGTGCCAGCCTCCGGGACAAAGAGGGCCAAGAGACCCAGTACTTC
TRBJ1-1 | TRBV19 | - | - | CASRASLNTEAFF | TGTGCCAGTAGGGCCAGTTTGAACACTGAAGCTTTCTTT
TRBJ2-3 | TRBV5-1 | medium-sized | - | CASSLEARVDTQYF | TGCGCCAGCAGCCTTGAGGCGCGAGTCGATACGCAGTATTTT
TRBJ2-5 | TRBV4-3 | - | TRBD2 | CASSQDLSGGQETQYF | TGCGCCAGCAGCCAAGATTTGTCGGGGGGGCAAGAGACCCAGTACTTC
TRBJ1-6 | TRBV18 | - | - | CASSPGQTYSPLHF | TGTGCCAGCTCACCCGGACAGACCTATTCACCCCTCCACTTT
TRBJ2-7 | TRBV9 | - | - | CASSVGGPFSYEQYF | TGTGCCAGCAGCGTAGGGGGGCCATTCTCCTACGAGCAGTACTTC
TRBJ2-7 | TRBV18 | - | - | CASSPGGGIDEQYF | TGTGCCAGCTCACCCGGAGGGGGCATCGACGAGCAGTACTTC
TRBJ1-3 | TRBV15 | - | - | CATSRRGDTIYF | TGTGCCACCAGCAGGCGGGGGGACACCATATATTTT
TRBJ2-7 | TRBV11-2 | - | - | CASSLEPGTTYEQYF | TGTGCCAGCAGCTTAGAACCCGGGACAACCTACGAGCAGTACTTC
TRBJ1-1 | TRBV2 | - | - | CASSTRSGLGNTEAFF | TGTGCCAGCTCGACGCGGTCCGGTTTGGGGAACACTGAAGCTTTCTTT
TRBJ1-6 | TRBV19 | few | - | CASSPGWNSPLHF | TGTGCCAGTAGTCCCGGGTGGAATTCACCCCTCCACTTT